These T cell receptor beta chains were read from a single sample in a study of T cells after somatic rescue of genetic block. The data were produced by immunoSEQ multiplex PCR, yet TCRdb's version contains in-frame clones alone and is incomplete. Of about 14,000 clones in the sample, about 72% were seen once. Source material: peripheral blood mononuclear cells (PBMCs). These receptors all stem from a man younger than 35. Each CDR3 is given with its conserved first and last residue. Each record gives: J gene, V gene, D gene, clone size, CDR3 DNA, CDR3 protein. A D gene is named only where the DNA matches it firmly. Part of the rows lack a size; the others show once, few, many or a class for expanded clones.

TRBJ1-2 | TRBV2 | TRBD1 | - | TGTGCCAGCTGGGAGGGGGCAGGCTATGGCTACACCTTC | CASWEGAGYGYTF
TRBJ2-3 | TRBV7-2 | - | few | TGTGCCAGCAGCTCAGAAGATACGCAGTATTTT | CASSSEDTQYF
TRBJ2-2 | TRBV10-2 | - | once | TGCGCCAGCGAAAGTGGCGGGGTGAACACCGGGGAGCTGTTTTTT | CASESGGVNTGELFF
TRBJ2-3 | TRBV5-4 | TRBD1 | few | TGTGCCAGCAGCATGGGACAGGGGGCGACCCCAGATACGCAGTATTTT | CASSMGQGATPDTQYF
TRBJ2-5 | TRBV5-1 | TRBD2 | - | TGCGCCAGCAGGGCAGGGAGGGACCAAGAGACCCAGTACTTC | CASRAGRDQETQYF
TRBJ1-6 | TRBV7-2 | - | - | TGTGCCAGCAGCTTAACAGGCAATTCACCCCTCCACTTT | CASSLTGNSPLHF
TRBJ2-6 | TRBV4-2 | TRBD1 | - | TGTGCCAGCAGCCGTCCCGGGACAGGGACTGGGGCCAACGTCCTGACTTTC | CASSRPGTGTGANVLTF
TRBJ2-1 | TRBV2 | TRBD2 | few | TGTGCCAGCAGAATAGCGGGGGGGGTCTACAATGAGCAGTTCTTC | CASRIAGGVYNEQFF
TRBJ2-7 | TRBV10-3 | - | - | TGTGCCACCAGGACTCCTCCCTACGAGCAGTACTTC | CATRTPPYEQYF
TRBJ2-1 | TRBV2 | - | - | TGTGCCAGCAGTGATTATAGGGAAGTTGAGCAGTTCTTC | CASSDYREVEQFF
TRBJ2-1 | TRBV11-2 | - | - | TGTGCCAGCAGCTCCCTCGGGGGGCCGGGGAATGAGCAGTTCTTC | CASSSLGGPGNEQFF
TRBJ2-6 | TRBV29-1 | TRBD1 | - | TGCAGCGTTGCCGGGGACAGCCTTCCCTCTGGGGCCAACGTCCTGACTTTC | CSVAGDSLPSGANVLTF
TRBJ2-5 | TRBV2 | - | - | TGTGCCAGCAGTTACGCCTCAGGGAACCAAGAGACCCAGTACTTC | CASSYASGNQETQYF
TRBJ1-5 | TRBV13 | - | - | TGTGCCAGCAGCCGGACACCTATAAATCAGCCCCAGCATTTT | CASSRTPINQPQHF
TRBJ1-2 | TRBV6-9 | - | - | TGTGCCAGCAGTTCGGTCCCCTATGGCTACACCTTC | CASSSVPYGYTF
TRBJ1-2 | TRBV6-6 | - | - | TGTGCCAGCAGTTACGCAGGGGAAGGAGGGGATGGCTACACCTTC | CASSYAGEGGDGYTF
TRBJ1-2 | TRBV6-6 | TRBD1 | - | TGTGCCAGCAGTACCACAGGGGACTATGGCTACACCTTC | CASSTTGDYGYTF
TRBJ2-5 | TRBV10-3 | - | - | TGTGCCATCAGTCTAGGGGAGACCCAGTACTTC | CAISLGETQYF
TRBJ2-7 | TRBV6-5 | - | - | TGTGCCAGCAGTCGAACCCTGGACAGCATAAGTTACTTC | CASSRTLDSISYF
TRBJ2-1 | TRBV10-2 | TRBD2 | medium-sized | TGCGCCAGCAGCTCTAGGGGACTAGCGGAGGTTAATGAGCAGTTCTTC | CASSSRGLAEVNEQFF
TRBJ2-1 | TRBV2 | - | - | TGTGCCAGCAAAAGGGAGGAGAACCCCGACCCCCAGTTCTTC | CASKREENPDPQFF
TRBJ2-3 | TRBV18 | - | few | TGTGCCAGCTCACCGACAGCAGATACGCAGTATTTT | CASSPTADTQYF
TRBJ2-5 | TRBV5-1 | TRBD1 | - | TGCGCCAGCAGCAGGACGGGACAGAGACAAGAGACCCAGTACTTC | CASSRTGQRQETQYF
TRBJ1-3 | TRBV19 | - | few | TGTGCCAGTAGTACCCCCCACTGGGCTGGCTCTGGAAACACCATATATTTT | CASSTPHWAGSGNTIYF
TRBJ1-2 | TRBV4-1 | - | - | TGCGCCAGCAGGCGGGGAGCTAACTATGGCTACACCTTC | CASRRGANYGYTF
TRBJ2-1 | TRBV6-1 | - | - | TGTGCCAGCAGTTTCATGGTTGTTTTGGGTGAGCAGTTCTTC | CASSFMVVLGEQFF
TRBJ2-2 | TRBV11-3 | - | - | TGTGCCAGCAGCTTAGGGGGGTCGGAGACCGGGGAGCTGTTTTTT | CASSLGGSETGELFF
TRBJ2-7 | TRBV28 | TRBD1 | - | TGTGCCAGCAGTCACAGGGGGCTCCCCTACGAGCAGTACTTC | CASSHRGLPYEQYF
TRBJ2-4 | TRBV6-5 | - | - | TGTGCCAGCAGTTACTCGGGGGGAAACATTCAGTACTTC | CASSYSGGNIQYF
TRBJ1-2 | TRBV28 | TRBD1 | medium-sized | TGTGCCAGCAGTGCGGACAGGGGGCATGGCTACACCTTC | CASSADRGHGYTF
TRBJ2-1 | TRBV5-1 | TRBD2 | - | TGCGCCAGCAGTCGGGTCGGGGGGTACAATGAGCAGTTCTTC | CASSRVGGYNEQFF
TRBJ2-7 | TRBV25-1 | - | - | TGTGCCAGCAGTCTGGGGGGGCGGGCTAACGAGCAGTACTTC | CASSLGGRANEQYF
TRBJ1-3 | TRBV19 | - | few | TGTGCCAGTAGTCACACCTACTCTGGAAACACCATATATTTT | CASSHTYSGNTIYF
TRBJ2-5 | TRBV18 | - | - | TGTGCCAGCTCACCACCTTCGAGGGAGACCCAGTACTTC | CASSPPSRETQYF
TRBJ2-2 | TRBV7-8 | TRBD2 | few | TGTGCCAGCAGCTTAGCTCTACTGGGGGGGACCGGGGAGCTGTTTTTT | CASSLALLGGTGELFF
TRBJ2-7 | TRBV4-2 | - | - | TGTGCCAGCAGCCCCCACGGGGGCAGCTCCTACGAGCAGTACTTC | CASSPHGGSSYEQYF
TRBJ1-1 | TRBV6-6 | TRBD1 | - | TGTGCCAGCAGTTACTCGAAGTCGGCAGGGGGCGATGAAGCTTTCTTT | CASSYSKSAGGDEAFF
TRBJ2-7 | TRBV4-1 | TRBD2 | - | TGCGCCAGCAGCCAAGCTTCAGCGGGGGCCCTCTACGAGCAGTACTTC | CASSQASAGALYEQYF
TRBJ2-7 | TRBV6-8 | TRBD1 | - | TGTGCCAGCAGTCCCCTTGGGACAGGGCGCTACGAGCAGTACTTC | CASSPLGTGRYEQYF
TRBJ1-5 | TRBV10-1 | - | - | TGCGCCAGCAGTGAGTCCTTATATAGCAATCAGCCCCAGCATTTT | CASSESLYSNQPQHF
TRBJ1-5 | TRBV27 | TRBD1 | few | TGTGCCAGCAGTCCCCGGGACAGGAGGGAGCCCCAGCATTTT | CASSPRDRREPQHF
TRBJ2-7 | TRBV5-1 | - | few | TGCGCCAGCACCCCAAGGAAGGCAGGGGGGACCTACGAGCAGTACTTC | CASTPRKAGGTYEQYF
TRBJ1-2 | TRBV7-6 | TRBD1 | - | TGTGCCAGCAGCCCAGTCCTCAGGACAGGGCATGGCTACACCTTC | CASSPVLRTGHGYTF
TRBJ2-1 | TRBV5-4 | TRBD2 | - | TGTGCCAGCAGCCTTAGCGGGAGCGCTTACAATGAGCAGTTCTTC | CASSLSGSAYNEQFF
TRBJ1-4 | TRBV14 | - | - | TGTGCCAGCAGCCTGACAGAGCCTAATGAAAAACTGTTTTTT | CASSLTEPNEKLFF
TRBJ1-2 | TRBV30 | TRBD1 | - | TGTGCCTGGAGGTTAGAGACAGGGGCCCTCTTAGGAACCTTC | CAWRLETGALLGTF
TRBJ2-7 | TRBV19 | TRBD1 | - | TGTGCCAGTAGTATATGGGACAGGGCGAAGGACGAGCAGTACTTC | CASSIWDRAKDEQYF